The rows below give T cell receptor beta chains drawn from one sample of a study of T cells in Graves' hyperthyroidism and ophthalmopathy. One entry per CDR3 protein results from TCRdb running MiXCR on the multiplex PCR reads. The profile shows around 600,000 distinct CDR3 sequences, 14% of them singletons. Sequenced: blood. Receptor source: a woman aged 18-35 years with Graves' ophthalmopathy. The CDR3 runs from the conserved cysteine through the conserved F or W.

V	CDR3
TRBV11-1	CASKSDGAQETQYF
TRBV7-9	CASSLGLGQRDIQYF
TRBV11-2	CASSQTGANVLTF
TRBV6-1	CASRTKDWEKLFF
TRBV18	CASSPVRGGDTEAFF
TRBV3-1	CASSQREGPYEQYF
TRBV19	CASSIYPTTDGETQYF
TRBV19	CASTPGRFLNTEAFF
TRBV30	CAWSYRDRGSYEQYF
TRBV29-1	CIVTGTDSYEQYF